This T cell receptor beta chain stems from a study of metastatic and nonmetastatic thyroid tumors. Study-level background: Repertoires from malignant and benign thyroid patients were compared across blood and tumor or nodule tissue. Study observations and caveats: Reported TCR beta diversity, measured in blood and tumor, was significantly higher for malignant thyroid tumors than for benign nodules.

This clone was found a few times. The antigen remains unidentified. CDR3 length: 16 residues. With V trimmed by 0 bases and J by 4 bases, 4 bases remained unmatched. Germline CDR1 MNHEY, CDR2 SVGAGI. Each patient came to thyroid surgery without any prior treatment (of any kind). Original handling: Built for papillary thyroid cancer, a distant-metastasis classifier drew on CDR3 differences across clinicopathological groups. With MiXCR, TCRdb called clones anew from the PCR reads. TCRdb, rather than the study authors, made the V and J calls. The sample contains about 19,000 clones, 25% to 30% of which appear only once.

The source of this sequence is a male donor with papillary thyroid cancer or a benign thyroid nodule (not recorded which). Some clones in this sample may be carry-over from other donors' samples. Sequenced: blood. The rearrangement uses TRBV6-5 and TRBJ2-3; 10 nucleotides agree with TRBD2. CDR3 amino acids: CASSYSVSGRSDTQYF. The DNA of the CDR3 is TGTGCCAGCAGTTACTCGGTTAGCGGGAGGTCAGATACGCAGTATTTT.